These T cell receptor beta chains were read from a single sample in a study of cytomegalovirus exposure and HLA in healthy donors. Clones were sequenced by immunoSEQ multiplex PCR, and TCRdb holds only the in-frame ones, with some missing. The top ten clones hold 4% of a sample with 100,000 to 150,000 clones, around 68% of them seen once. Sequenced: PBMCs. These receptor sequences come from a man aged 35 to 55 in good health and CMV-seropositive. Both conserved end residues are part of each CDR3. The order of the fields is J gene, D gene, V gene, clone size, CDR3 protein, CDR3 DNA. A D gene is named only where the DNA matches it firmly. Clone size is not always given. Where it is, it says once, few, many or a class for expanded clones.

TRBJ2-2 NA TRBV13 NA CASSLEVARTGELFF TGTGCCAGCAGCCTCGAAGTTGCGCGCACCGGGGAGCTGTTTTTT
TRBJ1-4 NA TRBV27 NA CASSLTGGTNEKLFF TGTGCCAGCAGTTTAACGGGAGGCACTAATGAAAAACTGTTTTTT
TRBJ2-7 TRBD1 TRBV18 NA CASSPIRAAGGFNEQYF TGTGCCAGCTCACCCATCCGGGCGGCAGGGGGCTTCAACGAGCAGTACTTC
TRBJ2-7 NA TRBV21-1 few CASSNLSGSLTREQYF TGTGCCAGCAGCAATCTCAGCGGGAGTCTGACCCGGGAGCAGTACTTC
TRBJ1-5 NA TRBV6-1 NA CASSEMGGHQPQHF TGTGCCAGCAGTGAAATGGGGGGGCATCAGCCCCAGCATTTT
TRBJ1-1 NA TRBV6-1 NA CASSNRVTEAFF TGTGCCAGCAGCAACAGGGTTACTGAAGCTTTCTTT
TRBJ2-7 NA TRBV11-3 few CASTQGRGPHRDEQYF TGTGCCAGCACCCAGGGTAGGGGCCCGCACCGGGACGAGCAGTACTTC
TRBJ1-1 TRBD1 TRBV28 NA CASRETPGGAGAFF TGTGCCAGCAGAGAAACCCCAGGGGGCGCGGGAGCTTTCTTT
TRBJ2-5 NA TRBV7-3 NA CASSLRREETQYF TGTGCCAGCAGCTTACGAAGAGAAGAGACCCAGTACTTC
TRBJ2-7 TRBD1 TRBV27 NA CASSFRQGPYEQYF TGTGCCAGCAGTTTCCGACAGGGTCCCTACGAGCAGTACTTC
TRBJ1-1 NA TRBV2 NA CASSYRVPNTEAFF TGTGCCAGCAGTTACAGGGTTCCGAACACTGAAGCTTTCTTT
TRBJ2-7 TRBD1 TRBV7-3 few CASSLTRTGPTYEQYF TGTGCCAGCAGCTTAACGCGGACAGGACCTACCTACGAGCAGTACTTC
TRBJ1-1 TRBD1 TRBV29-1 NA CSARTGVSTEAFF TGCAGCGCCCGAACAGGGGTTAGTACTGAAGCTTTCTTT
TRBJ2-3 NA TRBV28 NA CASSLFGRVGEKSTDTQYF TGTGCCAGCAGTTTATTCGGTCGGGTTGGGGAGAAGAGCACAGATACGCAGTATTTT
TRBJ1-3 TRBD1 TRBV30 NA CAWSVKTGTGNTIYF TGTGCCTGGAGTGTTAAGACAGGGACTGGAAACACCATATATTTT
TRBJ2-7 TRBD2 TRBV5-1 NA CASSLASGSSYEQYF TGCGCCAGCAGCTTGGCTAGCGGGAGCTCCTACGAGCAGTACTTC
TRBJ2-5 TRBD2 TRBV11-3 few CASSPGTSGRETQYF TGTGCCAGCAGCCCAGGGACTAGCGGTAGAGAGACCCAGTACTTC
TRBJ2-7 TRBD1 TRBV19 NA CASSIAGTGGYEQYF TGTGCCAGTAGCATTGCTGGGACAGGGGGCTACGAGCAGTACTTC
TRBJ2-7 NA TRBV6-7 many CASSYTALPSYEQYF TGTGCCAGCAGTTACACAGCTTTGCCCTCCTACGAGCAGTACTTC
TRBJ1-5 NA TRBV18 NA CASSIDKAGNQPQHF TGTGCCAGCTCAATTGACAAGGCGGGTAATCAGCCCCAGCATTTT
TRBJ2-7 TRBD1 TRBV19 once CASSSGQGVEQYF TGTGCCAGTAGTTCAGGACAGGGGGTCGAGCAGTACTTC
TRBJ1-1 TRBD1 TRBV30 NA CAWSFMEGGEAFF TGTGCCTGGAGTTTCATGGAAGGGGGCGAAGCTTTCTTT
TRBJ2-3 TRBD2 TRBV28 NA CASSLASGATDTQYF TGTGCCAGCAGTTTAGCTAGCGGGGCCACAGATACGCAGTATTTT
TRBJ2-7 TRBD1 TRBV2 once CASLRDRGIYEQYF TGTGCCAGTCTCCGGGACAGGGGGATCTACGAGCAGTACTTC
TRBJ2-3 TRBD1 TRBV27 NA CASRTMGQGRDTQYF TGTGCCAGCAGGACAATGGGACAGGGGAGAGATACGCAGTATTTT
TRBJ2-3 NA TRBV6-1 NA CASSESGQHTDTQYF TGTGCCAGCAGTGAATCCGGACAGCACACAGATACGCAGTATTTT
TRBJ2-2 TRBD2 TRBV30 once CAWRSPPGRTGELFF TGTGCCTGGAGATCGCCCCCCGGGAGGACCGGGGAGCTGTTTTTT
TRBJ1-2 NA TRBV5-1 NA CASSLEGQGGYGYTF TGCGCCAGCAGCTTGGAAGGTCAGGGAGGGTATGGCTACACCTTC
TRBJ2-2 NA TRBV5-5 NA CASRQDMNTGELFF TGTGCCAGCAGACAGGACATGAACACCGGGGAGCTGTTTTTT
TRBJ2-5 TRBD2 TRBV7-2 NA CASSPGGTSFGETQYF TGTGCCAGCAGCCCCGGCGGGACTAGCTTTGGCGAGACCCAGTACTTC
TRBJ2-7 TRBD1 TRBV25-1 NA CASTPGQGKSEQYF TGTGCCAGCACTCCGGGACAGGGCAAATCCGAGCAGTACTTC
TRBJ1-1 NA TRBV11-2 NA CASSSIWQAFF TGTGCCAGCAGCTCCATATGGCAAGCTTTCTTT
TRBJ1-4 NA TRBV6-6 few CASRWEGDEKLFF TGTGCCAGCAGATGGGAGGGAGATGAAAAACTGTTTTTT
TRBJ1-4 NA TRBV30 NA CAWQDLTEKLFF TGTGCCTGGCAGGACTTAACTGAAAAACTGTTTTTT
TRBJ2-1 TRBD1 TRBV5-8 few CASSLPDRGPHNEQFF TGTGCCAGCAGCTTGCCGGACAGGGGGCCGCACAATGAGCAGTTCTTC
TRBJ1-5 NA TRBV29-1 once CSVRNRDKNQPQHF TGCAGCGTCCGAAACCGGGACAAAAATCAGCCCCAGCATTTT
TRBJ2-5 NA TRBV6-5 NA CASRTDSEETQYF TGTGCCAGCAGAACAGACAGTGAAGAGACCCAGTACTTC
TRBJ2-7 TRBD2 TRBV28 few CASSLISPGGGEQYF TGTGCCAGCAGTTTAATATCACCGGGAGGAGGGGAGCAGTACTTC
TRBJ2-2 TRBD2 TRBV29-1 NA CSVRSGANTGELFF TGCAGCGTTCGTAGCGGGGCGAACACCGGGGAGCTGTTTTTT
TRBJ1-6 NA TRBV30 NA CAWSTGPSPLHF TGTGCCTGGAGTACAGGGCCCTCACCCCTCCACTTT
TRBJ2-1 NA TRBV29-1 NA CSQLGGTDNEQFF TGCAGCCAGCTTGGCGGGACCGACAATGAGCAGTTCTTC
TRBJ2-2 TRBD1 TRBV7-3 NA CASSQGQGSTGELFF TGTGCCAGCAGCCAAGGACAGGGCAGCACCGGGGAGCTGTTTTTT
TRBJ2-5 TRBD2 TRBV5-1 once CASSLSIGGSGRQETQYF TGCGCCAGCAGCTTATCTATCGGCGGGAGTGGTCGACAAGAGACCCAGTACTTC
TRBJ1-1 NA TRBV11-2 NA CASSLVGLPNEAFF TGTGCCAGCAGCTTAGTGGGCCTCCCCAATGAAGCTTTCTTT
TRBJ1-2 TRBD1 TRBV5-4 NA CASSLADRNYGYTF TGTGCCAGCAGCTTGGCGGACAGGAACTATGGCTACACCTTC
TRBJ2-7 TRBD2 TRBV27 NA CASSLRGRPAYEQYF TGTGCCAGCAGTTTACGCGGGAGGCCCGCCTACGAGCAGTACTTC
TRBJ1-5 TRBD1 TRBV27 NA CASSPGTGRSNQPQHF TGTGCCAGCAGCCCCGGGACAGGGAGAAGCAATCAGCCCCAGCATTTT
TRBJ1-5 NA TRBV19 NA CASSIPPRQSNQPQHF TGTGCCAGTAGTATCCCTCCCCGACAGTCCAATCAGCCCCAGCATTTT
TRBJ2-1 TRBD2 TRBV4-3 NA CASSLAGSYNEQFF TGCGCCAGCAGCCTAGCGGGAAGCTACAATGAGCAGTTCTTC
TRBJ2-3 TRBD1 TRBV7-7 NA CASSVEGARYTDTQYF TGTGCCAGCAGCGTAGAGGGGGCGCGGTACACAGATACGCAGTATTTT